The clone carrying this TCR beta chain was recorded a few times. No antigen is known for it. Study outcomes and limitations: In terms of TCR gene usage, tumor memory CD4+ T cells clustered together with blood and lymph node memory CD4+ cells, as well as with lymph node naive CD4+ cells. Tumor Tregs overlapped most with tumor, then blood, naive CD4+ cells.

Full-length variable regions came from constant-region reverse primers plus semi-nested Nested Universal Primer A PCR. TCRdb recomputed calls from the 5' RACE reads with MiXCR, one row per CDR3 protein. The sample has roughly 64,000 distinct CDR3 sequences, roughly 23% seen once. Memory CD4+ cells were defined as CD4+CD45RO+CD25-. The sequencing input was memory CD4+ T cells sorted from a lymph node. Documented subset: memory CD4+ T cells, CD4+CD45RO+CD25-. This TCR was recovered from a female donor with breast cancer.

The CDR3 DNA is TGTGCCAGCGGGGACCCGGGAAGCGAGACCCAGTACTTC. Amino acids: CASGDPGSETQYF. The gene calls are TRBV7-6 and TRBJ2-5; possibly TRBD1 or TRBD2 for D (5 bases each). In germline, CDR1 is SGHVS, CDR2 FNYEAQ. The V and J ends lost 8 bases and 5 bases respectively, with 15 bases between them. This CDR3 comprises 13 residues.